The clone carrying this TCR beta chain was seen many times. Its specificity is not known. This beta chain slipped into a library made for alpha chains as a stray read, so its size is not meaningful. This sample is part of a study of spatial heterogeneity in lung cancer. The study, taken as a whole, reports: Tumors with more nonsynonymous mutations had more expanded intratumoral alpha and beta TCRs.

TCRdb independently ran MiXCR on the 5' RACE reads; one entry per CDR3 protein. The sample lists over 8,500 distinct CDR3 sequences; 14% were seen once. The CDR3 is made up of 16 amino acids. With V trimmed by 5 bases and J by 0 bases, 7 bases remained unmatched. Germline CDR1 is ENHRY and CDR2 is SYGVKD. Time point given: sample taken at primary tumor resection. The sequenced sample was lung tumor tissue, obtained at surgery. The chain combines TRBV10-3 with TRBJ1-1; 9 bases map to TRBD1. The TCR sequence derives from a male donor with early-stage non-small cell lung cancer. The CDR3 bases are TGTGCCATCAGTCAACCCGGGACAGGGCTGAACACTGAAGCTTTCTTT. Its translation is CAISQPGTGLNTEAFF.